The 16 T cell receptor beta chains below were found in one sample sequenced in a study of T cells in Graves' hyperthyroidism and ophthalmopathy. It was RNA transcripts that yielded the amplified TCR beta CDR3 regions. When the TCR CDR3 underwent first-round RT-PCR, the HTBI primer set was used. MiXCR was run by TCRdb on the multiplex PCR reads, yielding one entry per CDR3 protein. The table records about 510,000 distinct CDR3 sequences, 35% to 50% of them present only once. Source material: peripheral blood or thyroid tissue (not recorded which). These receptors came from an adult woman with Graves' disease, either hyperthyroidism or ophthalmopathy (not recorded which).

This clonotype has a single count. This chain uses TRBV29-1 with TRBJ2-2, with TRBD2 as a possible D gene (6 bases). V lost 8 bases and J lost 1, with 20 bases in between. Per the germline V gene, CDR1 is SQVTM and CDR2 is ANQGSEA. The CDR3 is 16 residues long. The CDR3: CSIRDSSVRNTGELFF. Here the CDR3 DNA reads TGCAGCATAAGGGACTCTAGCGTTAGGAACACCGGGGAGCTGTTTTTT.

Here the CDR3 DNA reads TGTGCCAGCACTAGGGGAGATACGCAGTATTTT. This sequence encodes CASTRGDTQYF. The chain employs TRBV7-8 and TRBJ2-3; D may be TRBD1 (5 bases). The CDR3 consists of 11 residues. Trimming pared 7 bases from V and 5 bases from J, leaving 7 bases between. Germline CDR1 reads SGHVS; CDR2 reads FQNEAQ.

V gene TRBV29-1 combines with J gene TRBJ2-7; possibly TRBD1 for D (6 bases). CDR3 length: 13 residues. Germline-derived CDR1 and CDR2 are SQVTM and ANQGSEA. V lost 3 bases and J 3 bases, leaving 12 bases between the germline ends. The CDR3 loop reads CSVDRDTGYEQYF. CDR3 DNA sequence: TGCAGCGTTGATCGGGACACCGGCTACGAGCAGTACTTC.

V and J are TRBV10-3 and TRBJ1-1; weak D call: TRBD1 (5 bases). The CDR3 totals 14 residues. CDR1 and CDR2 from the germline V gene are ENHRY and SYGVKD. V lost 11 bases to trimming and J lost 7 bases, with 23 bases between them. The CDR3 coding sequence is TGTGCCGTCGGGGGGGGACTCTCCTACAATGAAGCTTTCTTT. Its translation: CAVGGGLSYNEAFF.

This clonotype was seen only a few times. The chain has TRBV20-1 and TRBJ2-7; TRBD2 might be the D (5 bases). Germline V CDR1 and CDR2: DFQATT, SNEGSKA (reference sequence). The ends were cut back, 6 bases at V and 1 base at J, with 37 bases in the middle. CDR3 length: 21 amino acids. The CDR3 loop is CSALQAPLAGESLQFSYEQYF. The CDR3 DNA follows: TGCAGTGCCCTTCAGGCTCCTCTAGCCGGGGAGTCTCTTCAGTTTTCCTACGAGCAGTACTTC.

Of note for this clonotype: A much larger clone differs from this one at a single base, so this may be a read error. This chain connects TRBV20-1 to TRBJ1-2; unclear D gene. Germline CDR1 is DFQATT and CDR2 is SNEGSKA (reference sequence). The V gene lost 2 bases and the J gene lost 5 bases, with 9 bases spanning the gap. The CDR3 loop spans 12 amino acids. The CDR3, as DNA: TGCAGTGCTAGACAGTATTTTTATGGCTACACCTTC. This encodes CSARQYFYGYTF.

The table lists this clonotype with a few counts. The chain recombines TRBV5-1 with TRBJ1-1, with D perhaps TRBD1 (5 bases). Trimming removed 4 bases from V and 4 bases from J, with 20 bases in between. In germline, CDR1 is SGHRS, CDR2 YFSETQ. The CDR3 contains 16 residues. CDR3 nucleotide sequence: TGCGCCAGCAGCCGCGCTCCGGGAGGGGTGGGCACTGAAGCTTTCTTT. Translating it yields CASSRAPGGVGTEAFF.

The V gene is TRBV7-2, the J gene TRBJ1-1; maybe TRBD1 (5 bases). This CDR3 has 18 amino acids. CDR1 is SGHTA, CDR2 FQGNSA, per germline. V was pared by 5 bases and J by 0 bases, with 22 bases between. The CDR3 region is CASSPPVAGIRMNTEAFF. The CDR3 DNA is TGTGCCAGCAGCCCCCCCGTGGCAGGGATCAGAATGAACACTGAAGCTTTCTTT.

This clonotype was seen a handful of times. The rearrangement joins TRBV15 to TRBJ2-7, with 8 bases identical to TRBD2. V lost 5 bases and J lost 4; bases outside the gene matches: 10. The germline CDR1 and CDR2 sequences are LNHNV and YYDKDF (reference sequence). The CDR3 runs to 15 residues. This chain's CDR3 is CATSGGLSGRYEQYF. The CDR3 DNA reads TGTGCCACCAGCGGGGGGTTGAGCGGGAGATACGAGCAGTACTTC.

V and J are TRBV29-1 and TRBJ1-1, with D tentatively TRBD1 (5 bases). V was pared by 4 bases and J by 6 bases, with 12 bases between. The CDR3 contains 12 residues. Germline-derived CDR1 and CDR2 are SQVTM and ANQGSEA. The CDR3: CSVVGGRAEAFF. The DNA for the CDR3 is TGCAGCGTTGTTGGGGGAAGGGCTGAAGCTTTCTTT.

This sequence joins TRBV20-1 and TRBJ1-1, with 7 bases lining up with TRBD1. The trim removed 4 bases at V and 5 bases at J, leaving 7 bases unmatched. The CDR3 consists of 13 residues. Germline V gives CDR1 DFQATT, CDR2 SNEGSKA (reference sequence). CDR3 region: CSAMRGLGTEAFF. CDR3 nucleotides: TGCAGTGCTATGAGGGGGCTGGGTACTGAAGCTTTCTTT.

This clonotype was counted ten times or more. CDR3 residues: CASKGGNVDNSPLHF. The DNA for the CDR3 is TGTGCCAGCAAAGGGGGGAACGTGGATAATTCACCCCTCCACTTT. The rearrangement uses TRBV2 and TRBJ1-6; D might be TRBD1 (6 bases). Trimming cost V 7 bases and J 5 bases, with 15 bases left between them. The germline gives CDR1 SNHLY, CDR2 FYNNEI. CDR3 length equals 15 residues. The entire variable domain, with the rest obtained from reference TRBV2 and TRBJ1-6, is as follows: EPEVTQTPSHQVTQMGQEVILRCVPISNHLYFYWYRQILGQKVEFLVSFYNNEISEKSEIFDDQFSVERPDGSNFTLKIRSTKLEDSAMYFCASKGGNVDNSPLHFGNGTRLTVT.

This clonotype was observed at least ten times. The chain uses TRBV7-2 and TRBJ1-1, with D tentatively TRBD1 (6 bases). The V and J ends lost 5 bases and 10 bases respectively, with 17 bases between them. The germline CDR1 and CDR2 sequences are SGHTA and FQGNSA. CDR3 length: 13 amino acids. The CDR3: CASSAGRGGGAFF. CDR3 nucleotide sequence: TGTGCCAGCAGCGCCGGGCGGGGAGGGGGAGCTTTCTTT.

Regarding this clonotype: With a much larger clone just one base away, this may be a read error. The V gene is TRBV10-3, the J gene TRBJ2-7; D perhaps matches TRBD2 (6 bases). The ends were cut back, 11 bases at V and 7 bases at J, with 18 bases in the middle. In germline, CDR1 is ENHRY, CDR2 SYGVKD. The CDR3 has 12 residues. The DNA for the CDR3 is TGTGCCGTCGAAGCGGGTTACAATGAGCAGTACTTC. Translated: CAVEAGYNEQYF.

This clonotype was found a few times. The chain combines TRBV7-9 with TRBJ1-5; no firm D call. CDR3 length: 13 amino acids. Trimming left V 9 bases short and J 3 bases short, with 12 bases between. Germline CDR1 is SEHNR and CDR2 is FQNEAQ (reference sequence). This CDR3 reads CASQHVYNQPQHF. CDR3 coding DNA: TGTGCCAGTCAGCATGTTTACAATCAGCCCCAGCATTTT. The full variable domain, rest sourced from reference TRBV7-9 and TRBJ1-5, is DTGVSQNPRHKITKRGQNVTFRCDPISEHNRLYWYRQTLGQGPEFLTYFQNEAQLEKSRLLSDRFSAERPKGSFSTLEIQRTEQGDSAMYLCASQHVYNQPQHFGDGTRLSIL.

In its sample, this clonotype was seen many times. V gene TRBV7-3 combines with J gene TRBJ2-5; no definite D call. This CDR3 contains 14 residues. From germline, CDR1 is SGHTA and CDR2 FQGTGA. V lost 1 base and J 3 bases, leaving 9 bases between the germline ends. The CDR3 reads CASSLSGNEETQYF. CDR3 DNA: TGTGCCAGCAGCTTAAGCGGTAACGAAGAGACCCAGTACTTC.